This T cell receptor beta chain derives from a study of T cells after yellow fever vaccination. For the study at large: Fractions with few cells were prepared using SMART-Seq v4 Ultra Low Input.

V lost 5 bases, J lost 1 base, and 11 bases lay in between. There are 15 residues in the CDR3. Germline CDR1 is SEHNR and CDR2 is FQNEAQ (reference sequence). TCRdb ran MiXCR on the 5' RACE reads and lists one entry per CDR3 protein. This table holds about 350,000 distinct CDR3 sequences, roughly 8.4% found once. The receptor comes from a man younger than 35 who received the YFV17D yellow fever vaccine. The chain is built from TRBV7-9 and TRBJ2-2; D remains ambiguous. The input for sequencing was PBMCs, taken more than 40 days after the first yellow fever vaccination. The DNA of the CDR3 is TGTGCCAGCAGCCGGAACAAGCTGAACACCGGGGAGCTGTTTTTT. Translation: CASSRNKLNTGELFF.